The sequence of this TCR beta chain was determined in a study of blood T cell repertoires in COVID-19. Study details: Material from acute and convalescent COVID-19 was sourced from the United States, Italy and Spain. The analysed material was cDNA or gDNA that came from T cells, B-cell-depleted T cells, or PBMCs.

The J segment lost 5 bases and the V segment lost 8 bases, leaving 6 bases of the junction unmatched. Germline V gives CDR1 LNHDA, CDR2 SQIVND (reference sequence). The CDR3 is made up of 14 amino acids. Authors' methods: Reference gene primer amplification yielded estimated nucleated cell counts. Assay used: immunoSEQ multiplex PCR; TCRdb lists only in-frame clones, some missing. V and J calls and clone size are as listed in that table; D and trimming were resolved from the DNA. This sample yields more than 70,000 clones, of which less than 90% are seen a single time; about 9.6% belongs to the top ten.

The V call is TRBV19, the J call TRBJ2-3, with TRBD2 identical over 11 bases. The sample comprised peripheral blood. The sequence was obtained from a human donor in a cohort sampled during active COVID-19. The CDR3 region has the DNA TGTGCCAGTGGTAGCGGGGGGGCCTTAGATACGCAGTATTTT. Amino acids: CASGSGGALDTQYF.